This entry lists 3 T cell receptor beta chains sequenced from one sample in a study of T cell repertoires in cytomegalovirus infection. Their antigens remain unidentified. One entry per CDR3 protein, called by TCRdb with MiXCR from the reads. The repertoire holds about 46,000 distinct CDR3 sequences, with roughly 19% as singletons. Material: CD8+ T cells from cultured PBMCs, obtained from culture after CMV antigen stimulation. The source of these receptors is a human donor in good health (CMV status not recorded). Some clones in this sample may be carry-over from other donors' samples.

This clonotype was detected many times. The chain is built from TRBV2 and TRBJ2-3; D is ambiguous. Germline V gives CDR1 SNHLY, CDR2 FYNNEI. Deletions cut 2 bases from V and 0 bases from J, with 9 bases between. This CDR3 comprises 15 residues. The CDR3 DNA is TGTGCCAGCAGTGAATGGGCTGATAGCACAGATACGCAGTATTTT. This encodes CASSEWADSTDTQYF.

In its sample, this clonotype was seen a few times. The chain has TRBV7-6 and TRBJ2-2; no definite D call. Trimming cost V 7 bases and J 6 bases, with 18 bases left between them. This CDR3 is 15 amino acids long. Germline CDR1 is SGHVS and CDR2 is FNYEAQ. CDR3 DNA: TGTGCCAGCACCCCAACCGCTCCGGTCGCCGGGGAGCTGTTTTTT. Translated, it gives CASTPTAPVAGELFF. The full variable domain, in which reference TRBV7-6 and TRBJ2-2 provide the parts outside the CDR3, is GAGVSQSPRYKVTKRGQDVALRCDPISGHVSLYWYRQALGQGPEFLTYFNYEAQQDKSGLPNDRFSAERPEGSISTLTIQRTEQRDSAMYRCASTPTAPVAGELFFGEGSRLTVL.

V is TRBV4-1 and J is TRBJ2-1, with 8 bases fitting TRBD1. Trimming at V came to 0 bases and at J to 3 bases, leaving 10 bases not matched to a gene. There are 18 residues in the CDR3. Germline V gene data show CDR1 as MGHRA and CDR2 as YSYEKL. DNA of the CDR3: TGCGCCAGCAGCCAAGATCCACCTTGGGACAGGCGCTACAATGAGCAGTTCTTC. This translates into CASSQDPPWDRRYNEQFF.